These 27 T cell receptor beta chains were sequenced from one sample in a study of cytomegalovirus exposure and HLA in healthy donors (dated by TCRdb to 2016 to 2017). The library was generated by the immunoSEQ multiplex PCR assay. For the multiplex PCR, a mixture combining 60 forward primers for TCR Vbeta segments and 13 reverse primers for TCR Jbeta segments was used. In its TCRdb copy, this immuneACCESS table keeps in-frame sequences only and misses some clones. Where compared with another copy, unresolved V genes explain less than half of these, and the others have no known cause. Across this sample there are fewer than 130,000 clones, with roughly three fifths seen only once. 3.5% to 4% of the sample rests with the top ten. The sample consisted of PBMCs. The receptors were gathered from a man aged 25-40 years in good health and CMV-seropositive.

The CDR3 DNA sequence: TGTGCCAGCAGTGTGAGAGGGAACTCCTACAATGAGCAGTTCTTC. Translation: CASSVRGNSYNEQFF. This chain connects TRBV27 to TRBJ2-1, with D perhaps TRBD2 (5 bases). Germline V gives CDR1 MNHEY, CDR2 SMNVEV (reference sequence). The CDR3 covers 15 residues. V shed 5 bases and J shed 0 bases, with 11 bases lying between them.

This clone has just one count. The chain links TRBV5-1 to TRBJ1-2; 7 nucleotides line up with TRBD1. From germline, CDR1 is SGHRS and CDR2 YFSETQ. This CDR3 has 14 amino acids. Trimming at V came to 7 bases and at J to 6 bases, leaving 12 bases not matched to a gene. CDR3 nucleotide sequence: TGCGCCAGCGCAATCCCGACAGGGACGGATGGCTACACCTTC. This sequence encodes CASAIPTGTDGYTF.

This chain links TRBV2 with TRBJ1-5, with 7 bases aligning to TRBD1. Germline CDR1 and CDR2: SNHLY and FYNNEI. The CDR3 is 14 residues long. J lost 4 bases, V lost 6 bases, and 6 bases had no gene match. The CDR3 spells CASSAGTDNQPQHF. The CDR3 DNA is TGTGCCAGCAGCGCCGGGACAGATAATCAGCCCCAGCATTTT.

The chain has TRBV25-1 and TRBJ2-3; 7 bases match TRBD2. Germline CDR1 reads MGHDK; CDR2 reads SYGVNS. This CDR3 has 14 amino acids. Unmatched junction bases numbered 2, after V lost 3 bases and J lost 2 bases. CDR3 sequence (DNA): TGTGCCAGCAGTGATACTAGCGCCACAGATACGCAGTATTTT. It codes for CASSDTSATDTQYF.

The rearrangement links TRBV30 to TRBJ1-3, with D unclear. Germline CDR1 GTSNPN, CDR2 SVGIG (reference sequence). V gave up 1 base and J gave up 1 base, with 5 bases separating them. The CDR3 covers 13 residues. Here the CDR3 DNA reads TGTGCCTGGAGTGGCACTTCTGGAAACACCATATATTTT. It codes for CAWSGTSGNTIYF.

V gene TRBV2 combines with J gene TRBJ2-1; 7 bases align to TRBD2. With 3 bases clipped from V and 0 bases from J, the junction kept 2 bases outside the gene matches. This CDR3 contains 15 residues. The germline V gene encodes CDR1 SNHLY and CDR2 FYNNEI. The DNA of the CDR3 is TGTGCCAGCAGTGAGGGGGGGGGCTCCTACAATGAGCAGTTCTTC. As protein: CASSEGGGSYNEQFF. The full variable domain, in which reference TRBV2 and TRBJ2-1 provide the parts outside the CDR3, is EPEVTQTPSHQVTQMGQEVILRCVPISNHLYFYWYRQILGQKVEFLVSFYNNEISEKSEIFDDQFSVERPDGSNFTLKIRSTKLEDSAMYFCASSEGGGSYNEQFFGPGTRLTVL.

The chain joins TRBV5-1 to TRBJ2-3, with 11 nucleotides matching TRBD2. The CDR3 has 15 residues. V trimming: 2 bases; J trimming: 1 base; junction bases outside the gene matches: 0. Germline CDR1 and CDR2: SGHRS and YFSETQ. CDR3: CASSLLAGGTDTQYF. The DNA for the CDR3 is TGCGCCAGCAGCTTACTAGCGGGGGGCACAGATACGCAGTATTTT.

V and J are TRBV5-1 and TRBJ1-1; D ambiguous. The CDR3 covers 13 residues. Germline V gene data show CDR1 as SGHRS and CDR2 as YFSETQ. V was cut by 5 bases and J by 4 bases, with 12 bases left in between. This chain's CDR3 is CASRLTAVTEAFF. CDR3 bases: TGCGCCAGCAGACTAACGGCGGTCACTGAAGCTTTCTTT.

The chain is built from TRBV27 and TRBJ2-6; TRBD1 matches 9 bases. V was pared by 6 bases and J by 2 bases, with 5 bases of the junction left unmatched. In germline, CDR1 is MNHEY, CDR2 SMNVEV (reference sequence). This CDR3 has 16 amino acids. CDR3 protein: CASRSGTGTGANVLTF. CDR3 DNA: TGTGCCAGCAGATCCGGGACAGGGACTGGGGCCAACGTCCTGACTTTC.

This clone was observed a few times. As DNA, the CDR3 is TGTGCCAGCTCTTCGCGACAGGGTGAAGGCTACACCTTC. Translation gives CASSSRQGEGYTF. The V and J genes are TRBV18 and TRBJ1-2; 7 nucleotides match TRBD1. V trimming: 6 bases; J trimming: 8 bases; junction bases outside the gene matches: 9. Germline V gene data show CDR1 as KGHSH and CDR2 as LQKENI. This CDR3 region has 13 residues.

The rearrangement joins TRBV2 to TRBJ1-5; TRBD1 matches at 7 bases. In germline, CDR1 is SNHLY, CDR2 FYNNEI. The CDR3 covers 14 residues. V gave up 4 bases and J gave up 5 bases; unmatched junction bases: 5. In DNA form, the CDR3 reads TGTGCCAGCAGTGTTTGGGACAGCTATCAGCCCCAGCATTTT. Protein product: CASSVWDSYQPQHF.

The V call is TRBV27, the J call TRBJ2-5; maybe TRBD2 (6 bases). V lost 5 bases and J lost 7, with 20 bases in between. Germline values: CDR1 MNHEY, CDR2 SMNVEV (reference sequence). The CDR3 runs 15 residues. The DNA for the CDR3 is TGTGCCAGCAGTCCCGGGGACGGAGGGTCAGGGACCCAGTACTTC. This encodes CASSPGDGGSGTQYF.

There are a few counts of this clone. The chain employs TRBV2 and TRBJ1-1; maybe TRBD1 (5 bases). Germline-derived CDR1 and CDR2 are SNHLY and FYNNEI. The ends were cut back, 3 bases at V and 4 bases at J, with 15 bases in the middle. The CDR3 loop spans 15 amino acids. This CDR3 reads CASSDRGVRATEAFF. The CDR3 DNA reads TGTGCCAGCAGTGACCGGGGGGTGAGAGCCACTGAAGCTTTCTTT.

The V gene is TRBV7-3, the J gene TRBJ1-5; tentatively, D is TRBD1 (6 bases). CDR1 is SGHTA and CDR2 is FQGTGA in the germline V gene. V was shortened by 7 bases and J by 2 bases, with 21 bases between the two germline ends. The CDR3 is made up of 17 amino acids. This CDR3 is CASTSEPQGECNQPQHF. Written as DNA, the CDR3 is TGTGCCAGCACCTCCGAACCACAGGGAGAGTGCAATCAGCCCCAGCATTTT.

In the case of this clone: The junction differs from germline at one of its ends, possibly a read error. V usage is TRBV7-7 and J usage is TRBJ1-1; D unresolved. The germline V gene encodes CDR1 SSHAT and CDR2 FNYEAQ (reference sequence). There are 13 residues in the CDR3. CDR3 sequence: CASSSMLNTEAFF. In DNA, the CDR3 is TGTGCTAGCAGCTCCATGTTGAACACTGAAGCTTTCTTT.

V is TRBV30 and J is TRBJ1-3; D remains unclear. Trimming stripped 0 bases from V and 4 bases from J, with 10 bases between. This CDR3 spans 14 amino acids. Germline loops: CDR1 GTSNPN, CDR2 SVGIG (reference sequence). The CDR3 spells CAWSVTGSGNTIYF. The CDR3 DNA is TGTGCCTGGAGTGTAACGGGGTCCGGAAACACCATATATTTT.

The chain links TRBV19 to TRBJ1-1; 7 positions agree with TRBD1. Looked up from germline, CDR1 is LNHDA and CDR2 is SQIVND (reference sequence). With 6 bases clipped from V and 10 bases from J, the junction kept 5 bases outside the gene matches. CDR3 size: 11 residues. The CDR3 DNA is TGTGCCAGTAGGACAGGGCTAGGAGCTTTCTTT. This sequence encodes CASRTGLGAFF.

This chain links TRBV5-6 with TRBJ2-7; TRBD2 agrees at 8 bases. Unmatched junction bases numbered 22, after V lost 2 bases and J lost 6 bases. CDR3 length: 19 amino acids. Germline values: CDR1 SGHDT, CDR2 YYEEEE. CDR3 sequence reads: CASSFMEVAGWGFIREQYF. In DNA form, the CDR3 reads TGTGCCAGCAGCTTCATGGAGGTAGCGGGGTGGGGTTTTATTCGCGAGCAGTACTTC.

This clone showed up just once. The gene calls are TRBV13 and TRBJ2-7; 9 bases fit TRBD1. CDR3 length: 15 residues. Germline trimming cut 4 bases from V and 6 bases from J; bases unmatched to any gene: 10. Germline assignment: CDR1 PRHDT and CDR2 FYEKMQ (reference sequence). In nucleotides, the CDR3 is TGTGCCAGCAGCTCCCAACCAGGGACAGGGAGCGAGCAGTACTTC. Protein product: CASSSQPGTGSEQYF.

The gene calls are TRBV21-1 and TRBJ2-5; no check of the table's D call, TRBD2, against the DNA was made. TRBV21-1 is a pseudogene locus. The CDR3 covers 14 residues. The CDR3: CASSKRRVRETQYF. The CDR3 nucleotides read TGTGCCAGCAGCAAGAGGAGGGTCAGGGAGACCCAGTACTTC.

The rearrangement joins TRBV15 to TRBJ2-1, with 7 positions matching TRBD1. V dropped 3 bases and J dropped 8; count of bases not matched to a gene: 10. The CDR3 contains 15 residues. The germline CDR1 and CDR2 sequences are LNHNV and YYDKDF (reference sequence). The CDR3 loop is CATSSGDSFIDEQFF. The CDR3, as DNA: TGTGCCACCAGCAGTGGGGACAGTTTCATCGATGAGCAGTTCTTC.

V is TRBV7-2 and J is TRBJ1-5; D is perhaps TRBD1 (5 bases). Germline CDR1 SGHTA, CDR2 FQGNSA. CDR3 length: 15 residues. Trimming stripped 7 bases from V and 2 bases from J, with 15 bases between. The CDR3 protein is CASNPGGLGNQPQHF. The DNA for the CDR3 is TGTGCCAGCAACCCGGGGGGACTAGGCAATCAGCCCCAGCATTTT. Together with reference TRBV7-2 and TRBJ1-5, the CDR3 gives the full variable domain: GAGVSQSPSNKVTEKGKDVELRCDPISGHTALYWYRQSLGQGLEFLIYFQGNSAPDKSGLPSDRFSAERTGGSVSTLTIQRTQQEDSAVYLCASNPGGLGNQPQHFGDGTRLSIL.

This chain joins TRBV13 and TRBJ2-2; a weak D match, TRBD1 (7 bases). Between the trimmed V and J ends, which lost 5 bases and 7 bases, there was a span of 26 bases. The V gene's germline CDR1 is PRHDT and CDR2 FYEKMQ (reference sequence). The CDR3 spans 18 residues. The CDR3 region has the DNA TGTGCCAGCAGCCCTCCTCCCGGGACACCCAGGGGGGACGGGGAGCTGTTTTTT. This encodes CASSPPPGTPRGDGELFF.

V is TRBV7-9 and J is TRBJ1-1; D might be TRBD1 (5 bases). In germline, CDR1 is SEHNR, CDR2 FQNEAQ (reference sequence). The germline V and J ends were trimmed by 0 bases and 1 base, with 12 bases remaining between them. The CDR3 has 16 amino acids. The CDR3 nucleotides are TGTGCCAGCAGCTTAGCGGGGCGGGGCCCGAACACTGAAGCTTTCTTT. Its protein product is CASSLAGRGPNTEAFF.

Comments on this clone: This sample includes further DNA sequences coding for the same CDR3. V is TRBV5-1 and J is TRBJ2-3, with D hard to call. The V gene's germline CDR1 is SGHRS and CDR2 YFSETQ. This CDR3 comprises 14 residues. The V end lost 0 bases, the J end lost 0 bases, and 5 bases lay between the germline ends. The CDR3 nucleotides read TGCGCCAGCAGCTTGGGACAAAGCACAGATACGCAGTATTTT. Translation gives CASSLGQSTDTQYF.

Here the CDR3 DNA reads TGTGCCATCAGCGAACAGGTCCATGAGCAGTTCTTC. Translating it yields CAISEQVHEQFF. This chain connects TRBV10-3 to TRBJ2-1, with D perhaps matching TRBD1 (5 bases). Germline V gives CDR1 ENHRY, CDR2 SYGVKD. CDR3 length: 12 residues. With 6 bases removed from V and 8 bases from J, the gap between germline ends came to 11 bases.

The genes are TRBV19 and TRBJ2-5; 9 bases match TRBD2. The germline V gene encodes CDR1 LNHDA and CDR2 SQIVND (reference sequence). This CDR3 has 16 amino acids. The J segment lost 5 bases and the V segment lost 3 bases, leaving 10 bases of the junction unmatched. CDR3 protein: CASSISGGPAGETQYF. The CDR3 bases are TGTGCCAGTAGTATTAGCGGGGGCCCGGCGGGGGAGACCCAGTACTTC.